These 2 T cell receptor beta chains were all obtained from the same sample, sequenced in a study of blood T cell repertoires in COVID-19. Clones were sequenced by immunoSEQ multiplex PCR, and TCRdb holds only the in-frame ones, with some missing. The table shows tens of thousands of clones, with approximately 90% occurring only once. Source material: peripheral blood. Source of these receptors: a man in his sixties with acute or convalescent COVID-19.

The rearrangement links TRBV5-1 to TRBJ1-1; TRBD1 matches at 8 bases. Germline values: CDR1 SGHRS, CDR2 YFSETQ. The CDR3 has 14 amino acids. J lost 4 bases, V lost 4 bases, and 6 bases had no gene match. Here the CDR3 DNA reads TGCGCCAGCAGCCACGGGACAGGCGCCACTGAAGCTTTCTTT. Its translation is CASSHGTGATEAFF.

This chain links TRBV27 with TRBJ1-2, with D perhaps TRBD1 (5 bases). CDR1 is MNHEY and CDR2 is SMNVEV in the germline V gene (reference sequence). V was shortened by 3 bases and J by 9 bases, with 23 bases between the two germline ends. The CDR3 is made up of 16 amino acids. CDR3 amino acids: CASSFYGSGNSMRYTF. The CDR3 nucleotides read TGTGCCAGCAGTTTTTATGGGTCAGGGAATAGTATGCGCTACACCTTC.